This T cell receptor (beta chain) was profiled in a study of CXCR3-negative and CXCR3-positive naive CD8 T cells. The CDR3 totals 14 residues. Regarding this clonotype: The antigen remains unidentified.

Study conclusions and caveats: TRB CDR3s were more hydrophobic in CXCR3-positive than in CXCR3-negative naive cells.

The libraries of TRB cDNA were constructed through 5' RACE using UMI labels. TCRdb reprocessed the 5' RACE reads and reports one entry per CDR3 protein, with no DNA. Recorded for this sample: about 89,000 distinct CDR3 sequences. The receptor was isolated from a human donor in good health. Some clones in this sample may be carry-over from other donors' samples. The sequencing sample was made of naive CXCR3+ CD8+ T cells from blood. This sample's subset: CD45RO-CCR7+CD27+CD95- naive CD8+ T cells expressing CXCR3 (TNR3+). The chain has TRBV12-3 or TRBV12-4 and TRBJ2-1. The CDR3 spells CASSRLRGSNEQFF.